The source of this TCR beta chain is a study of T cells in Graves' hyperthyroidism and ophthalmopathy. Study-level findings and limits: Model predictions of ophthalmopathy came a median about six months before onset.

The germline CDR1 and CDR2 sequences are MNHEY and SVGEGT. The V end lost 6 bases, the J end lost 9 bases, and 12 bases lay between the germline ends. The CDR3 covers 12 residues. Regions amplified from RNA transcripts were the TCR beta CDR3 regions. Using the HTBI primer set, a first-round RT-PCR was run on the TCR CDR3. Via MiXCR, TCRdb re-called the multiplex PCR reads, giving one row per CDR3 protein. The sample lists about 270,000 distinct CDR3 sequences; 20% to 25% were seen once. Clinical symptoms, serum thyroxine and TRAb, thyroid ultrasound and orbital computed tomography together formed the diagnostic basis. 10 ml of fresh peripheral blood supplied the PBMCs. This clonotype was seen a handful of times. The antigen is not known.

The rearrangement links TRBV6-2 or TRBV6-3 to TRBJ2-4, with a weak D call TRBD2 (6 bases). The sequenced material came from blood. The receptor's source is a man under 40 with Graves' ophthalmopathy. CDR3 bases: TGTGCCAGCAGCCCCGACGGGGGCATTCAGTACTTC. Amino acids: CASSPDGGIQYF.